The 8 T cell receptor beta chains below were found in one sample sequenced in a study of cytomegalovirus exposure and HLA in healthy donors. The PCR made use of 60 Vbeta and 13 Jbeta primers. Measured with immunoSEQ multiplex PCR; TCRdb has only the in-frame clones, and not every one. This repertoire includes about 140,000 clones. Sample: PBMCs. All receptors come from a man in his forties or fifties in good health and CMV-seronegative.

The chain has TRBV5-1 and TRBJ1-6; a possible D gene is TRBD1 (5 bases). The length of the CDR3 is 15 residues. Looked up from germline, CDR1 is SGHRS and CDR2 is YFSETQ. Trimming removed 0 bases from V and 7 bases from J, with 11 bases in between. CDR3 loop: CASSLAEQGNSPLHF. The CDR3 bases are TGCGCCAGCAGCTTGGCGGAGCAGGGAAATTCACCCCTCCACTTT.

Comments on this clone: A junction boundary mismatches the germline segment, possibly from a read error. CDR3 region: CASTLGEGTEAFF. CDR3 nucleotide sequence: TGTGCCAGCACCTTGGGGGAGGGCACTGAAGCTTTCTTT. V is TRBV5-4 and J is TRBJ1-1; D may be TRBD1 (5 bases). The CDR3 contains 13 residues. CDR1 and CDR2 (germline): SGHNT, YYREEE (reference sequence).

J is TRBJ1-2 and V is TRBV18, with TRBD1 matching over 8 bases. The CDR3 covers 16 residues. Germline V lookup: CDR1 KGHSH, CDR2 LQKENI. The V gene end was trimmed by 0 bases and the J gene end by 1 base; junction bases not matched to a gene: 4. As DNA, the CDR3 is TGTGCCAGCTCACCACCGCCAGGGGGCCATAACTATGGCTACACCTTC. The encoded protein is CASSPPPGGHNYGYTF.

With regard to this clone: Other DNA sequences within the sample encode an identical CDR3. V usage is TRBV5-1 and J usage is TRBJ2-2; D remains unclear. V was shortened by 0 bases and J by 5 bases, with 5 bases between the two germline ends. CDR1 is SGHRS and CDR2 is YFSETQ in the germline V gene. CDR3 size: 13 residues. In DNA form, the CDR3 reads TGCGCCAGCAGCTTGGCCGGGACCGGGGAGCTGTTTTTT. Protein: CASSLAGTGELFF. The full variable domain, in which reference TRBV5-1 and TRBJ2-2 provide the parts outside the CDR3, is KAGVTQTPRYLIKTRGQQVTLSCSPISGHRSVSWYQQTPGQGLQFLFEYFSETQRNKGNFPGRFSGRQFSNSRSEMNVSTLELGDSALYLCASSLAGTGELFFGEGSRLTVL.

CDR3 loop: CASSLNGNGVWTDTQYF. The DNA of the CDR3 is TGTGCCAGCAGCTTAAATGGTAACGGGGTTTGGACAGATACGCAGTATTTT. The chain joins TRBV5-6 to TRBJ2-3; D is possibly TRBD2 (5 bases). Germline loops: CDR1 SGHDT, CDR2 YYEEEE. The V end lost 2 bases, the J end lost 3 bases, and 19 bases lay between the germline ends. The CDR3 sequence is 17 residues long.

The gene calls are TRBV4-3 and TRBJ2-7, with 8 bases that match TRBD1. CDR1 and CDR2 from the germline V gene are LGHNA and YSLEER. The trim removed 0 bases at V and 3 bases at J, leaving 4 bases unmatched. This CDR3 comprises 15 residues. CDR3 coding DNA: TGCGCCAGCAGCCAAGAGACAGGGGCCTACTACGAGCAGTACTTC. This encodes CASSQETGAYYEQYF.

CDR3 amino acids: CASSLNSGQAETQYF. CDR3 DNA: TGTGCCAGCAGCTTAAATTCCGGTCAGGCGGAGACCCAGTACTTC. The chain couples TRBV7-3 to TRBJ2-5; D is unresolved. The CDR3 consists of 15 residues. V was clipped by 1 base and J by 5 bases, with 14 bases between them. Germline CDR1 SGHTA, CDR2 FQGTGA.

The CDR3 DNA is TGTGCCAGCAGCTTATCGCGTCAAGCTTTCTTT. Its protein product is CASSLSRQAFF. The V gene is TRBV7-9, the J gene TRBJ1-1; D gene unclear. CDR3 size: 11 residues. Germline CDR1 is SEHNR and CDR2 is FQNEAQ (reference sequence). Trimming removed 2 bases at V and 9 bases at J, with 7 bases between.